Shown below are 6 T cell receptor beta chains from a single sample sequenced in a study of graft-versus-host responses after intestinal transplantation. Method: immunoSEQ multiplex PCR; TCRdb's copy keeps in-frame clones and lacks some. This table holds about 7,400 clones, around 30% found once. The material sequenced was alloreactive CD4+ T cells from a mixed lymphocyte reaction culture, taken before transplantation. As for subset: CFSE-low proliferating T cells sorted from roughly six-day pre-transplant mixed lymphocyte reaction (GvH or HvG direction). These receptors were obtained from a human patient who was an organ donor for intestinal transplantation.

This clone is labeled as medium-sized. The rearrangement uses TRBV2 and TRBJ1-2; D might be TRBD1 (6 bases). Between the trimmed V and J ends, which lost 4 bases and 5 bases, there was a span of 14 bases. Germline V lookup: CDR1 SNHLY, CDR2 FYNNEI. The CDR3 is made up of 14 amino acids. CDR3 in amino acids: CASSGSGVGYGYTF. The CDR3 bases are TGTGCCAGCAGTGGCTCAGGGGTCGGGTATGGCTACACCTTC.

This clone showed up just a few times. V and J are TRBV30 and TRBJ2-5; D unclear. V was clipped by 4 bases and J by 1 base, with 13 bases between them. This CDR3 contains 14 residues. CDR1 is GTSNPN and CDR2 is SVGIG in the germline V gene (reference sequence). The CDR3 sequence: CAWKRGGSQETQYF. DNA of the CDR3: TGTGCCTGGAAACGAGGTGGCAGCCAAGAGACCCAGTACTTC.

This clone ranks as medium-sized. J is TRBJ2-3 and V is TRBV2; 7 nucleotides match TRBD2. The CDR3 loop spans 13 amino acids. Germline CDR1 reads SNHLY; CDR2 reads FYNNEI. V gave up 6 bases and J gave up 2 bases; unmatched junction bases: 2. This CDR3 reads CASRRDYTDTQYF. CDR3 DNA sequence: TGTGCCAGCAGGAGGGACTACACAGATACGCAGTATTTT.

By frequency in the sample, this clone is medium-sized. The chain's CDR3 is CASIDRLVRTRDNEQFF. The CDR3 region has the DNA TGTGCCAGCATTGACCGTCTGGTGCGAACTAGAGACAATGAGCAGTTCTTC. The chain links TRBV28 to TRBJ2-1, with a weak D call TRBD2 (5 bases). Looked up from germline, CDR1 is MDHEN and CDR2 is SYDVKM. The CDR3 has 17 residues. V shed 7 bases and J shed 5 bases, with 24 bases lying between them.

By sample share, this clone is medium-sized. CDR3 sequence reads: CARSPGQGRYGYTF. CDR3 DNA: TGTGCCAGAAGCCCGGGACAGGGGAGGTATGGCTACACCTTC. The chain joins TRBV5-3 to TRBJ1-2; 10 nucleotides match TRBD1. TRBV5-3 carries the ORF label, with uncertain function. The CDR3 is 14 residues long. Trimming cost V 4 bases and J 5 bases; bases outside gene matches: 5.

This clone is medium-sized within its sample. This chain uses TRBV27 with TRBJ2-7; tentative D call: TRBD1 (6 bases). This CDR3 has 15 residues. Trimming cost V 2 bases and J 2 bases, with 13 bases left between them. Per germline, CDR1 MNHEY and CDR2 SMNVEV (reference sequence). The DNA of the CDR3 is TGTGCCAGCAGTTTAATAGGGCAGGGGCCCTACGAGCAGTACTTC. Amino acids: CASSLIGQGPYEQYF.